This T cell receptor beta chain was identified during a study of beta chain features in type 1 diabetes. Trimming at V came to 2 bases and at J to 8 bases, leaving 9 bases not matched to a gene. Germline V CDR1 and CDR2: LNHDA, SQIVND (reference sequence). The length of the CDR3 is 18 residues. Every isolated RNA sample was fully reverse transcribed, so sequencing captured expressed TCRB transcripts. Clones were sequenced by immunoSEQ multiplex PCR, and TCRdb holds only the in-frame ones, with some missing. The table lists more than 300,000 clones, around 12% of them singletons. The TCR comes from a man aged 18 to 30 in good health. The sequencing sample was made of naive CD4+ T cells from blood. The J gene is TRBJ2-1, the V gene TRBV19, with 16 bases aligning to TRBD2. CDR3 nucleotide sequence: TGTGCCAGTAGTATAAACCCGGGACTAGCGGGAGGGCCGCATGAGCAGTTCTTC. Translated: CASSINPGLAGGPHEQFF.